These 13 T cell receptor beta chains came from one sample sequenced in a study of T cells in Graves' hyperthyroidism and ophthalmopathy. Amplification of TCR beta CDR3 regions was performed using RNA transcripts as template. During a first-round RT-PCR of the TCR CDR3, the HTBI primer set was used. TCRdb redid the calling of the multiplex PCR reads with MiXCR, one entry per CDR3 protein. The table lists more than 550,000 distinct CDR3 sequences, 45% of them singletons. Sequenced sample: peripheral blood or thyroid tissue (not recorded which). These receptors were collected from an adult man with Graves' disease, either hyperthyroidism or ophthalmopathy (not recorded which).

The V and J genes are TRBV15 and TRBJ1-6; D is undetermined. This CDR3 is built from 14 residues. CDR1 and CDR2 (germline): LNHNV, YYDKDF (reference sequence). V was cut by 5 bases and J by 7 bases, with 12 bases left in between. As DNA, the CDR3 is TGTGCCACCAGCGGAAAGACGGCGAATTCACCCCTCCACTTT. Translating gives CATSGKTANSPLHF.

This clonotype occurred a few times. This sequence joins TRBV11-2 and TRBJ2-7, with 12 bases that match TRBD2. The CDR3 totals 15 residues. The V gene end was trimmed by 5 bases and the J gene end by 2 bases; junction bases not matched to a gene: 4. The germline V gene has CDR1 SGHAT and CDR2 FQNNGV. This chain's CDR3 is CASSNGLAGTYEQYF. The CDR3 DNA is TGTGCCAGCAGCAACGGACTAGCGGGAACCTACGAGCAGTACTTC.

This clonotype was detected many times. The J gene is TRBJ1-1, the V gene TRBV29-1; 7 bases are shared with TRBD1. CDR1 and CDR2 from the germline V gene are SQVTM and ANQGSEA. The CDR3 sequence is 14 residues long. V trimming: 1 base; J trimming: 7 bases; junction bases outside the gene matches: 9. The CDR3 DNA sequence: TGCAGCGTTGAAGGGGGAGGGGGCGAGGTTGAAGCTTTCTTT. Protein: CSVEGGGGEVEAFF.

The gene calls are TRBV20-1 and TRBJ2-2; TRBD1 might be the D (6 bases). V was clipped by 3 bases and J by 2 bases, with 10 bases between them. This CDR3 is 14 amino acids long. Per the germline V gene, CDR1 is DFQATT and CDR2 is SNEGSKA (reference sequence). The CDR3 loop is CSARDRSNTGELFF. CDR3 bases: TGCAGTGCTAGGGACAGAAGCAACACCGGGGAGCTGTTTTTT.

The chain combines TRBV6-5 with TRBJ2-2; 8 bases map to TRBD2. There are 14 residues in the CDR3. With V trimmed by 5 bases and J by 7 bases, 6 bases remained unmatched. The germline V gene encodes CDR1 MNHEY and CDR2 SVGAGI. CDR3 bases: TGTGCCAGCAGTCCAAGCGGGAGTATCGGGGAGCTGTTTTTT. Amino acid sequence: CASSPSGSIGELFF.

This clonotype was counted many times. The rearrangement links TRBV7-6 to TRBJ2-5; 9 nucleotides match TRBD2. J lost 5 bases, V lost 5 bases, and 12 bases had no gene match. Germline loops: CDR1 SGHVS, CDR2 FNYEAQ. The CDR3 consists of 16 residues. In nucleotides, the CDR3 is TGTGCCAGCAGCCCTTGGCGGGAGGGACGTCGGGAGACCCAGTACTTC. It codes for CASSPWREGRRETQYF.

The V gene is TRBV29-1, the J gene TRBJ2-6, with 9 bases identical to TRBD1. The CDR3 extends over 17 amino acids. Germline CDR1 is SQVTM and CDR2 is ANQGSEA. CDR3 loop: CTYLPGQGLSGANVLTF. In DNA form, the CDR3 reads TGCACCTATTTGCCGGGACAGGGATTATCTGGGGCCAACGTCCTGACTTTC.

This clonotype was seen repeatedly, ten times or more. This sequence joins TRBV2 and TRBJ1-1; D call uncertain. The CDR3 is 13 residues long. CDR1 and CDR2 (germline): SNHLY, FYNNEI. V lost 4 bases, J lost 3 bases, and 9 bases lay in between. For the CDR3, the DNA is TGTGCCAGCAGTGTGATCTTGGACACTGAAGCTTTCTTT. The encoded protein is CASSVILDTEAFF.

The rearrangement links TRBV20-1 to TRBJ1-5; no reliable D call. This CDR3 region has 11 residues. Germline V lookup: CDR1 DFQATT, CDR2 SNEGSKA (reference sequence). Trimming removed 6 bases from V and 5 bases from J, with 8 bases in between. The CDR3 here is CSAAPHQPQHF. DNA for the CDR3: TGCAGTGCAGCCCCGCATCAGCCCCAGCATTTT.

The gene calls are TRBV19 and TRBJ2-6; D unclear. This CDR3 spans 15 amino acids. Trimming shortened V by 3 bases and J by 0 bases, and 6 bases separated the two germline ends. Per germline, CDR1 LNHDA and CDR2 SQIVND (reference sequence). This CDR3 is CASSIYPSGANVLTF. The DNA for the CDR3 is TGTGCCAGTAGTATCTACCCCTCTGGGGCCAACGTCCTGACTTTC.

The V gene is TRBV10-3, the J gene TRBJ2-7, with 10 bases matching TRBD2. Germline assignment: CDR1 ENHRY and CDR2 SYGVKD. The V gene end was trimmed by 5 bases and the J gene end by 2 bases; junction bases not matched to a gene: 6. There are 15 residues in the CDR3. The CDR3 loop is CAISQTSGSTYEQYF. The DNA of the CDR3 is TGTGCCATCAGTCAGACTAGCGGGTCGACCTACGAGCAGTACTTC.

This clonotype was counted between two and nine times. The chain combines TRBV5-1 with TRBJ2-7; D unresolved. Trimming left V 5 bases short and J 2 bases short, with 23 bases between. Germline CDR1 is SGHRS and CDR2 is YFSETQ. This CDR3 is 17 amino acids long. CDR3 coding DNA: TGCGCCAGCAGGCTGACCGTAGGACCTCCCCACACCTACGAGCAGTACTTC. This codes for CASRLTVGPPHTYEQYF.

The chain employs TRBV25-1 and TRBJ1-2; a weak D match, TRBD1 (6 bases). The CDR3 loop spans 13 amino acids. V was trimmed by 6 bases and J by 4 bases, leaving 12 bases between them. CDR1 MGHDK and CDR2 SYGVNS come from the germline V gene. The CDR3 DNA reads TGTGCCAGCAGAAGTGGGGGCCCCTATGGCTACACCTTC. Its translation is CASRSGGPYGYTF.